This T cell receptor (beta chain) was found in a study of vaccination effects on CD4 cells after COVID-19. General study results and limits: Sampling in the study covered few convalescent patients and included no early post-infection timepoints.

V was clipped by 3 bases and J by 2 bases, with 8 bases between them. Looked up from germline, CDR1 is SGHNT and CDR2 is YYREEE (reference sequence). This CDR3 is built from 14 residues. This table comes from immunoSEQ multiplex PCR, and its TCRdb copy is limited to in-frame clones, with some not included. This table holds tens of thousands of clones, 81% found once. Note on this clone: The antigen remains undetermined.

Viral peptide pools were used in the ViraFEST assay to expand antigen-specific CD4+ T cells, and sequencing came afterward. Once cultured for approximately 10 days, the cells underwent separation to obtain CD4+ T cells. The V gene is TRBV5-4, the J gene TRBJ2-2; D is ambiguous. The receptor was isolated from a human donor who received a COVID-19 vaccine. The input for sequencing was CD4+ T cells from PBMCs cultured with HCoV-229E spike peptides, taken before COVID-19 vaccination. The DNA for the CDR3 is TGTGCCAGCAGCTCTCAGATAAACACCGGGGAGCTGTTTTTT. This sequence encodes CASSSQINTGELFF.